These T cell receptor beta chains were read from a single sample in a study of OX40 agonist ivuxolimab in advanced cancers. TCRdb's copy holds only in-frame clones and misses some; the assay was immunoSEQ multiplex PCR. Of roughly 34,000 clones in the sample, about three quarters are singletons; the top ten hold around 21%. Here the sequenced sample was CD4+ or CD8+ T cells sorted from blood, taken in a trial of the OX40 agonist ivuxolimab. These receptors came from an adult with an advanced solid tumor such as melanoma, head and neck, liver or kidney cancer. Both conserved end residues are part of each CDR3. D genes are given only for firm matches. Clone size is shown for a subset of rows, as once, few, many or a class of expanded clone.

J gene	D gene	clone size	CDR3 length	V gene	CDR3 protein	CDR3 DNA
TRBJ2-7	-	-	17	TRBV27	CASSPHLIGGDTYEQYF	TGTGCCAGCAGTCCGCACCTTATCGGCGGGGATACCTACGAGCAGTACTTC
TRBJ1-4	-	medium-sized	16	TRBV7-9	CASSLVGVTTNEKLFF	TGTGCCAGCAGCTTAGTTGGGGTCACAACTAATGAAAAACTGTTTTTT
TRBJ2-5	-	-	16	TRBV2	CASRPTTGQRGETQYF	TGTGCCAGCAGGCCTACAACCGGGCAAAGAGGAGAGACCCAGTACTTC
TRBJ1-1	-	-	13	TRBV30	CAWRGQMNTEAFF	TGTGCCTGGAGGGGACAAATGAACACTGAAGCTTTCTTT
TRBJ2-5	-	-	13	TRBV7-6	CASSLYRQETQYF	TGTGCCAGCAGCTTATACAGGCAGGAGACCCAGTACTTC
TRBJ2-7	-	-	14	TRBV5-1	CASSLVGQTYEQYF	TGCGCCAGCAGCTTGGTAGGCCAGACCTACGAGCAGTACTTC
TRBJ2-7	-	-	16	TRBV5-1	CASSLGIRERLYEQYF	TGCGCCAGCAGCTTGGGTATCAGGGAACGTCTCTACGAGCAGTACTTC
TRBJ2-2	-	-	13	TRBV5-1	CASSALDTGELFF	TGCGCCAGCAGCGCCTTGGATACCGGGGAGCTGTTTTTT
TRBJ1-6	TRBD1	-	15	TRBV28	CASSLGQSYNSPLHF	TGTGCCAGCAGTTTGGGACAGTCTTATAATTCACCCCTCCACTTT
TRBJ2-1	-	-	14	TRBV15	CATSRDRLGNEQFF	TGTGCCACCAGCAGAGATCGACTTGGCAATGAGCAGTTCTTC
TRBJ1-6	TRBD1	-	18	TRBV6-1	CASSEAGGTAAYNSPLHF	TGTGCCAGCAGTGAAGCGGGGGGGACAGCGGCCTATAATTCACCCCTCCACTTT
TRBJ2-6	-	-	15	TRBV5-6	CASSFLVTGANVLTF	TGTGCCAGCAGCTTCCTGGTCACCGGGGCCAACGTCCTGACTTTC
TRBJ2-7	-	-	14	TRBV23-1	CASPQGPGSYEQYF	TGCGCCAGCCCCCAGGGCCCGGGCTCCTACGAGCAGTACTTC
TRBJ1-4	-	-	15	TRBV18	CASSPPGVYGEKLFF	TGTGCCAGCTCACCGCCAGGGGTCTATGGTGAAAAACTGTTTTTT
TRBJ2-7	-	-	11	TRBV6-5	CASSYPDRQYF	TGTGCCAGCAGTTACCCCGACCGGCAGTACTTC
TRBJ2-2	-	-	14	TRBV14	CASSHLGSSGELFF	TGTGCCAGCAGCCACCTTGGTAGTTCCGGGGAGCTGTTTTTT
TRBJ2-1	TRBD2	-	15	TRBV19	CASKGRSGGHDEQFF	TGTGCCAGTAAGGGAAGGAGCGGGGGTCACGATGAGCAGTTCTTC
TRBJ1-1	-	-	13	TRBV2	CASNEGMNTEAFF	TGTGCCAGCAACGAGGGAATGAACACTGAAGCTTTCTTT
TRBJ2-3	-	-	12	TRBV12-5	CASGLNTDTQYF	TGTGCTAGTGGCCTTAACACAGATACGCAGTATTTT
TRBJ1-5	TRBD1	few	14	TRBV10-3	CAISGQGSNQPQHF	TGTGCCATCAGTGGACAGGGGAGCAATCAGCCCCAGCATTTT
TRBJ1-2	TRBD1	once	17	TRBV28	CASRLTISQGALFGYTF	TGTGCCAGCAGGCTTACTATTTCACAGGGGGCGCTTTTTGGCTACACCTTC
TRBJ1-5	-	-	14	TRBV5-6	CASSFRGGKQPQHF	TGTGCCAGCAGCTTCCGAGGGGGGAAACAACCCCAGCATTTT
TRBJ1-2	-	few	15	TRBV5-4	CASSLSRQFNYGYTF	TGTGCCAGCAGCTTGAGTCGACAGTTTAACTATGGCTACACCTTC
TRBJ1-5	TRBD1	-	14	TRBV28	CASSLGQVGRPQHF	TGTGCCAGCAGTCTAGGACAGGTCGGGAGGCCCCAGCATTTT
TRBJ1-1	-	-	14	TRBV5-5	CASSLGIQNTEAFF	TGTGCCAGCAGCTTGGGGATACAAAACACTGAAGCTTTCTTT
TRBJ1-6	TRBD1	-	15	TRBV2	CASRGDRVNNSPLHF	TGTGCCAGCAGGGGAGACAGGGTGAATAATTCACCCCTCCACTTT
TRBJ1-3	-	-	14	TRBV5-1	CASSDGSSGNTIYF	TGCGCCAGCTCGGACGGGAGCTCTGGAAACACCATATATTTT
TRBJ1-4	-	few	17	TRBV14	CASSQEIWPGINEKLFF	TGTGCCAGCAGCCAAGAAATCTGGCCAGGGATTAATGAAAAACTGTTTTTT
TRBJ2-3	-	few	15	TRBV9	CASSTDTSPTDTQYF	TGTGCCAGCAGCACGGACACTTCTCCCACAGATACGCAGTATTTT
TRBJ2-3	TRBD2	-	14	TRBV7-2	CASSLAPSGDTQYF	TGTGCCAGCAGCTTAGCGCCTAGCGGGGATACGCAGTATTTT
TRBJ2-3	-	-	14	TRBV6-1	CATRGQTLTDTQYF	TGTGCCACCAGAGGACAGACCCTCACAGATACGCAGTATTTT
TRBJ2-1	-	few	14	TRBV19	CASSKGLVSNEQFF	TGTGCCAGTAGTAAGGGTCTAGTCTCCAATGAGCAGTTCTTC
TRBJ1-1	-	-	16	TRBV5-1	CASSLDNSQMNTEAFF	TGCGCCAGCAGCTTGGATAATTCTCAGATGAACACTGAAGCTTTCTTT
TRBJ2-1	TRBD2	-	16	TRBV5-5	CASNLLAGSSYNEQFF	TGTGCCAGCAACTTACTAGCGGGGAGCTCCTACAATGAGCAGTTCTTC
TRBJ1-6	-	-	17	TRBV30	CAWRDTGISSYNSPLHF	TGTGCCTGGAGGGACACAGGGATCAGCTCCTATAATTCACCCCTCCACTTT
TRBJ2-3	TRBD2	-	16	TRBV6-6	CASSRRLAGLRDTQYF	TGTGCCAGCAGTCGTAGACTAGCGGGGTTGAGAGATACGCAGTATTTT
TRBJ1-4	-	-	14	TRBV19	CASSIGGLVEKLFF	TGTGCCAGTAGTATCGGGGGCTTGGTTGAAAAACTGTTTTTT
TRBJ1-1	-	-	18	TRBV5-5	CASSLSITGGFMNTEAFF	TGTGCCAGCAGCTTGTCAATCACGGGGGGTTTTATGAACACTGAAGCTTTCTTT
TRBJ1-2	-	-	13	TRBV4-1	CASSQDRGLGYTF	TGCGCCAGCAGCCAAGATCGGGGACTTGGCTACACCTTC
TRBJ2-7	-	-	13	TRBV2	CASNDVGVGEQYF	TGTGCCAGCAATGACGTCGGGGTCGGGGAGCAGTACTTC
TRBJ1-1	-	-	13	TRBV2	CASREGAITEAFF	TGTGCCAGCAGGGAGGGAGCGATCACTGAAGCTTTCTTT
TRBJ1-4	TRBD1	-	13	TRBV19	CASMGQQREKLFF	TGTGCCAGTATGGGACAGCAAAGGGAAAAACTGTTTTTT
TRBJ1-2	-	-	14	TRBV7-2	CASCPPGQWGGYTF	TGTGCCAGCTGCCCCCCCGGACAATGGGGTGGCTACACCTTC
TRBJ2-1	-	-	13	TRBV6-5	CASGWSSYNEQFF	TGTGCCAGCGGGTGGAGCTCCTACAATGAGCAGTTCTTC
TRBJ1-5	TRBD1	-	13	TRBV28	CASYGQGLQPQHF	TGTGCCAGCTACGGACAGGGTCTTCAGCCCCAGCATTTT
TRBJ1-4	-	-	15	TRBV15	CATSREGRSNEKLFF	TGTGCCACCAGCAGAGAGGGCAGGTCGAATGAAAAACTGTTTTTT
TRBJ1-1	TRBD1	few	12	TRBV30	CAWETGVLEAFF	TGTGCCTGGGAAACAGGGGTATTGGAAGCTTTCTTT
TRBJ2-1	TRBD2	few	16	TRBV11-3	CASSLSNAGGRNEQFF	TGTGCCAGCAGCTTAAGTAACGCGGGGGGAAGGAATGAGCAGTTCTTC
TRBJ2-7	TRBD2	once	15	TRBV5-4	CASSLGGGISYEQYF	TGTGCCAGCAGCTTGGGGGGGGGAATCTCCTACGAGCAGTACTTC
TRBJ1-2	-	-	15	TRBV10-3	CAISESQLSNYGYTF	TGTGCCATCAGTGAGTCGCAGCTATCTAACTATGGCTACACCTTC
TRBJ1-1	-	-	13	TRBV30	CACRTHPNTEAFF	TGTGCCTGTAGGACACATCCCAACACTGAAGCTTTCTTT
TRBJ2-5	-	-	15	TRBV6-1	CASSVFPSFSETQYF	TGTGCCAGCAGTGTCTTTCCCAGTTTTTCGGAGACCCAGTACTTC
TRBJ1-1	-	few	14	TRBV2	CASSGFMMNTEAFF	TGTGCCAGCAGTGGTTTCATGATGAACACTGAAGCTTTCTTT
TRBJ1-4	TRBD1	-	14	TRBV30	CAWQGTATNEKLFF	TGTGCCTGGCAAGGGACAGCAACTAATGAAAAACTGTTTTTT